This T cell receptor (beta chain) was sequenced for a study of T-cell memory formation after mild COVID-19 (dated by TCRdb to the early 2020s). Context from the whole study: Most TCR sequence clusters were specific to one of the two donors. In a couple of donors, T-cell clones that expanded and contracted after mild COVID-19 were followed by sequencing TCRalpha and TCRbeta repertoires longitudinally. Two young, previously healthy adult volunteers, one female and one male, were included in the cohort.

Beyond this particular receptor, the publication reports: The study included only a couple of mild cases, and larger cohorts that include severe cases with pre-infection samples were judged to be necessary. Some responding clones were detected in pre-infection memory, suggesting pre-existing cross-reactive memory T cells joined the SARS-CoV-2 response. Contracting CD4+ clones were located mainly in the CM and EM memory subsets, whereas CD8+ clones were found to be enriched in EMRA. Clones that contracted from day 15 to 85 showed balanced CD4/CD8 phenotypes, whereas a second wave of clones that expanded from day 15 to 37 leaned towards CD4+. The second-wave clones that peaked on day 37 were not confirmed to be SARS-CoV-2 specific.

PBMCs were isolated by Ficoll-Paque density gradient centrifugation. To note about this clonotype: The antigen it recognizes is unknown. No base quality values were provided; no much bigger clone lies one nucleotide off.

Deletion took 6 bases off V and 5 bases off J, with a span of 16 bases between the germline ends. The CDR3 contains 14 residues, cysteine and phenylalanine counted. The DNA shown is the 42-base CDR3, in frame from base 1. The run used an Illumina NovaSeq 6000. TCRalpha and TCRbeta cDNA libraries were built by 5'RACE with constant-segment primers, adding sample barcodes and unique molecular identifiers. Trizol reagent was used to extract RNA from every sample. Library amplification was performed in two PCR steps, and a second sample barcode and Illumina TruSeq adapters were introduced in the second step. The libraries were sequenced on an Illumina NovaSeq using 2 x 150 bp paired-end reads. The authors' pipeline ran thus. Reads were demultiplexed and collapsed into UMI-guided consensus sequences with migec v1.2.7. Using mixcr v2.1.11, UMI consensuses were aligned to TRA and TRB V and J templates and then assembled into clonotypes. A clonotype was counted as expanded or contracted only when both edgeR and NoisET called the clonotype significant, with the noise models trained on biological replicates. edgeR calls used a false discovery rate-adjusted p below 0.01 and a log2 fold-change threshold of 1. As an exploratory analysis of dynamics, PCA with hierarchical clustering was applied to max-normalized trajectories of the 1000 most abundant clonotypes. The CD4 or CD8 phenotype of responding clones was assigned using the separately sequenced CD4+ and CD8+ repertoires. The public reads were quality trimmed at Q25 with fastp and then assembled into clones with MiXCR by TCRdb, keeping productive beta chains. Rows merge per CDR3 protein into single entries with the most common DNA and genes. The V and J calls were determined by TCRdb, not by the authors. For this sample the table gives around 300,000 distinct CDR3 sequences, of which around 17% were detected only once. 20% to 25% of the sample is taken by the ten largest.

In this chain, TRBV12-3 or TRBV12-4 is recombined with TRBJ2-5; the D call is possibly TRBD1 or TRBD2, each sharing 5 bases. Sequenced: PBMCs or a T cell subset sorted from them (not recorded which). The sequence was obtained from a man aged 18 to 30 who had mild COVID-19 (a few samples of this study predate the infection). The sample titles of this study are shuffled in the database, so cell type and time point are left out; the donor was told from shared clones. The base sequence is TGTGCCAGCAGCCCCGGGACGGGGTTGGAGACCCAGTACTTC. This yields the protein CASSPGTGLETQYF.